Sequencing of this T cell receptor beta chain was carried out in a study of cytomegalovirus exposure and HLA in healthy donors. PCR used 60 Vbeta primers and 13 Jbeta primers. TCRdb's copy holds only in-frame clones and misses some; the assay was immunoSEQ multiplex PCR. The table lists 100,000 to 150,000 clones. In germline, CDR1 is MNHEY, CDR2 SVGAGI. There are 14 residues in the CDR3. The sequenced material came from PBMCs. This chain uses TRBV6-5 with TRBJ2-5, with 7 nucleotides matching TRBD1. The tail of the sequence fits TRBJ2-7 better, so the J call may be wrong. This TCR was sampled from a young man in good health and CMV-seronegative. The CDR3 DNA reads TGTGCCAGCAGTTCGACAGGGAACTCCTACGAGCAGTACTTC. This gives the protein CASSSTGNSYEQYF.